This TCR beta chain was identified in a study of blood T cells in healthy people across ages. Overall study results and limits: Per million T cells, TCR beta diversity dropped roughly linearly as age increased.

This clonotype occurred a few times. The target antigen is unknown. It was with a sample-barcoded 5' primer and a J-beta primer mix that a second PCR of about 7 to 12 cycles was run. Every sample gave at least 2.5 million paired-end reads containing CDR3. TCRdb reprocessed the 5' RACE reads with MiXCR, giving one entry per CDR3 protein. This table holds 730,000 or so distinct CDR3 sequences, roughly 41% found once. PBMCs numbering at least 7 million were isolated per sample. Material for sequencing was blood. This receptor was taken from an older woman in good health.

The CDR3 DNA follows: TGTGCCAGCAGCTCGACAGGGAGCCCAGATACGCAGTATTTT. It translates to CASSSTGSPDTQYF. The V gene is TRBV7-9, the J gene TRBJ2-3, with 7 bases that match TRBD1. CDR3 size: 14 residues. Germline V gene data show CDR1 as SEHNR and CDR2 as FQNEAQ (reference sequence). J lost 4 bases, V lost 4 bases, and 5 bases had no gene match.